The sample holds a few counts of the clone carrying this T cell receptor (beta chain). What it binds is not known. Some clones are missing from TCRdb's copy, which holds only in-frame ones; the method was immunoSEQ multiplex PCR. This table holds more than 850,000 clones, about 80% found once. This specimen belongs to a study of shared clonotypes between healthy human individuals. Study at large: Per donor, three plates held CD4 naive cells, three held CD4 memory, two held CD8 naive and one held CD8 memory. General observations from the study: A generally larger estimated richness was seen in naive subsets than in memory subsets. Non-shared clonotypes were found to have lower generation probabilities than the clonotypes that were shared by all four of the sorted-subset donors.

Trimming at V came to 1 base and at J to 4 bases, leaving 3 bases not matched to a gene. In germline, CDR1 is PRHDT, CDR2 FYEKMQ (reference sequence). The CDR3 length is 15 residues. The TCR comes from a man between 18 and 29 years old in good health. Some clones in this sample may be carry-over from other donors' samples. V usage is TRBV13 and J usage is TRBJ2-2; 7 positions agree with TRBD1. The specimen was memory CD4+ T cells from PBMCs. Subset given: CD45RA-negative fraction. The CDR3 is CASSLVSGGTGELFF. CDR3 nucleotides: TGTGCCAGCAGCTTAGTGTCAGGGGGCACCGGGGAGCTGTTTTTT.